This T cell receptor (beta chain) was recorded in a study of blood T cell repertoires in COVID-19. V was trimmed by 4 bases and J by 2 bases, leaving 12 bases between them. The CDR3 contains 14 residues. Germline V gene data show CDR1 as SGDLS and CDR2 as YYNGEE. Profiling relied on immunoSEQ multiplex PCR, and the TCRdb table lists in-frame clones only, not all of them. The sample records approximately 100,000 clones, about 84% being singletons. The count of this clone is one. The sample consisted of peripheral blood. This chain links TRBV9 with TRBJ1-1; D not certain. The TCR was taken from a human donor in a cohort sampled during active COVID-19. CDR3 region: CASSTGGVNTEAFF. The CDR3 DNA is TGTGCCAGCAGCACCGGCGGGGTCAACACTGAAGCTTTCTTT.